These 17 T cell receptor beta chains share one sample of origin, sequenced in a study of blood T cell repertoires in COVID-19. TCRdb's table, derived via immunoSEQ multiplex PCR, lists solely in-frame clones and lacks some. The sample carries about 220,000 clones, over 75% recorded once. Source material: PBMCs or T cells enriched from blood (not recorded which). The source is an older woman who had recovered from COVID-19.

The chain recombines TRBV9 with TRBJ2-1; a weak D match, TRBD1 (5 bases). Trimming left V 4 bases short and J 7 bases short, with 18 bases between. This CDR3 has 15 residues. Per the germline V gene, CDR1 is SGDLS and CDR2 is YYNGEE. CDR3 DNA sequence: TGTGCCAGCAGCCCTCTTCACTTGGGGCCTAATGAGCAGTTCTTC. Protein sequence: CASSPLHLGPNEQFF.

This clone was detected only a few times. The chain combines TRBV18 with TRBJ1-1, with a tentative D call TRBD1 (5 bases). Per the germline V gene, CDR1 is KGHSH and CDR2 is LQKENI. Trimming left V 3 bases short and J 4 bases short, with 12 bases between. The CDR3 runs to 14 residues. CDR3 coding DNA: TGTGCCAGCTCACCGGGCAGGGAAGGCACTGAAGCTTTCTTT. Translated, it gives CASSPGREGTEAFF.

The V and J genes are TRBV19 and TRBJ2-1, with 11 bases fitting TRBD1. Germline V lookup: CDR1 LNHDA, CDR2 SQIVND (reference sequence). The junction had 4 bases not matched to a gene; V was cut back by 3 bases and J by 6 bases. The CDR3 is 15 residues long. The CDR3 bases are TGTGCCAGTAGTATCAGGACAGGGGGCTCCAATGAGCAGTTCTTC. Protein: CASSIRTGGSNEQFF.

This chain connects TRBV11-2 to TRBJ2-7; 8 nucleotides match TRBD1. The J segment lost 2 bases and the V segment lost 6 bases, leaving 3 bases of the junction unmatched. This CDR3 comprises 13 residues. Germline lookup yields CDR1 SGHAT and CDR2 FQNNGV. The DNA for the CDR3 is TGTGCCAGCAGTCGGGACAGGACCTACGAGCAGTACTTC. Translation: CASSRDRTYEQYF.

The chain couples TRBV6-5 to TRBJ1-4; D is unresolved. CDR3 length equals 15 residues. Germline lookup yields CDR1 MNHEY and CDR2 SVGAGI. The V gene lost 5 bases and the J gene lost 5 bases, with 15 bases spanning the gap. The CDR3 protein is CASSRTGGQNEKLFF. CDR3 DNA sequence: TGTGCCAGCAGTCGCACCGGCGGGCAAAATGAAAAACTGTTTTTT.

J is TRBJ1-2 and V is TRBV6-2 or TRBV6-3; D is possibly TRBD1 (5 bases). Trimming stripped 5 bases from V and 4 bases from J, with 17 bases between. CDR1 is MNHEY and CDR2 is SVGEGT in the germline V gene. The CDR3 runs to 15 residues. The CDR3: CASSPSGTRTYGYTF. In nucleotides, the CDR3 is TGTGCCAGCAGTCCCTCCGGGACTCGGACCTATGGCTACACCTTC.

This sequence joins TRBV24-1 and TRBJ1-1; D perhaps matches TRBD1 (6 bases). Germline values: CDR1 KGHDR, CDR2 SFDVKD. The CDR3 runs 15 residues. V was cut by 3 bases and J by 2 bases, with 12 bases left in between. CDR3 DNA: TGTGCCACCAGTGATCATACAGGGAAAAACACTGAAGCTTTCTTT. Protein: CATSDHTGKNTEAFF.

J is TRBJ2-7 and V is TRBV20-1, with 7 bases lining up with TRBD2. The germline gives CDR1 DFQATT, CDR2 SNEGSKA (reference sequence). The CDR3 has 16 amino acids. After removal of 3 bases from V and 2 bases from J, the junction contained 13 bases not matched to a gene. The DNA for the CDR3 is TGCAGTGCTAGTGATCTGCTTGCGGGAGATCCCTACGAGCAGTACTTC. Protein: CSASDLLAGDPYEQYF.

This clone was recorded once. This chain links TRBV6-2 or TRBV6-3 with TRBJ2-3; the match to TRBD2 covers 8 bases. Germline trimming cut 2 bases from V and 2 bases from J; bases unmatched to any gene: 9. CDR3 length: 17 residues. In germline, CDR1 is MNHEY, CDR2 SVGEGT. The CDR3 DNA reads as TGTGCCAGCAGTTACGCGACGGCTAGCGGGTACACAGATACGCAGTATTTT. As protein: CASSYATASGYTDTQYF.

Written as DNA, the CDR3 is TGTGCCAGCAGCCTATTCCTCACGGACAGGGTGCATGGCTACACCTTC. Translation: CASSLFLTDRVHGYTF. V gene TRBV2 combines with J gene TRBJ1-2, with 8 nucleotides matching TRBD1. This CDR3 contains 16 residues. The junction had 15 bases not matched to a gene; V was cut back by 6 bases and J by 6 bases. Per the germline V gene, CDR1 is SNHLY and CDR2 is FYNNEI.

V usage is TRBV18 and J usage is TRBJ1-3; tentative D call: TRBD1 (6 bases). The germline V gene encodes CDR1 KGHSH and CDR2 LQKENI. CDR3 size: 16 residues. The V gene lost 4 bases and the J gene lost 0 bases, with 13 bases spanning the gap. The CDR3: CASSQQDSLSGNTIYF. In nucleotides, the CDR3 is TGTGCCAGCTCACAACAGGACAGTCTCTCTGGAAACACCATATATTTT.

V gene TRBV10-3 combines with J gene TRBJ1-4; D perhaps matches TRBD1 (5 bases). Germline V gene lookup returns CDR1 ENHRY and CDR2 SYGVKD. V lost 3 bases to trimming and J lost 8 bases, with 13 bases between them. The CDR3 runs to 14 residues. CDR3 residues: CAISEQVAREKLFF. In nucleotides, the CDR3 is TGTGCCATCAGTGAACAGGTCGCCCGGGAAAAACTGTTTTTT.

The CDR3 sequence is CAWISDSSYNEQFF. In DNA form, the CDR3 reads TGTGCCTGGATCTCGGACAGCTCCTACAATGAGCAGTTCTTC. V is TRBV30 and J is TRBJ2-1; a weak D match, TRBD1 (6 bases). Germline assignment: CDR1 GTSNPN and CDR2 SVGIG (reference sequence). CDR3 length equals 14 residues. Trimming cost V 4 bases and J 0 bases, with 10 bases left between them.

Remarks on this clone: Other DNA sequences in this specimen translate into the identical CDR3. The J gene is TRBJ1-5, the V gene TRBV11-2; possibly TRBD1 for D (5 bases). This CDR3 has 13 amino acids. Germline-derived CDR1 and CDR2 are SGHAT and FQNNGV. Trimming shortened V by 1 base and J by 7 bases, and 8 bases separated the two germline ends. CDR3 amino acids: CASSLGGGQPQHF. The CDR3 DNA is TGTGCCAGCAGCTTAGGGGGGGGGCAGCCCCAGCATTTT. Full variable domain (remainder filled in from reference TRBV11-2 and TRBJ1-5): EAGVAQSPRYKIIEKRQSVAFWCNPISGHATLYWYQQILGQGPKLLIQFQNNGVVDDSQLPKDRFSAERLKGVDSTLKIQPAKLEDSAVYLCASSLGGGQPQHFGDGTRLSIL.

In this sample, this clone turned up once. This chain joins TRBV5-1 and TRBJ1-1; no definite D call. This CDR3 is 14 amino acids long. Germline values: CDR1 SGHRS, CDR2 YFSETQ. The V gene lost 2 bases and the J gene lost 6 bases, with 14 bases spanning the gap. CDR3 DNA: TGCGCCAGCAGCTTAGCTCCTGGGAGGTCTGAAGCTTTCTTT. It is translated as CASSLAPGRSEAFF. Based on the CDR3 plus reference TRBV5-1 and TRBJ1-1, the full variable domain is KAGVTQTPRYLIKTRGQQVTLSCSPISGHRSVSWYQQTPGQGLQFLFEYFSETQRNKGNFPGRFSGRQFSNSRSEMNVSTLELGDSALYLCASSLAPGRSEAFFGQGTRLTVV.

The chain uses TRBV6-5 and TRBJ2-5, with 8 bases matching TRBD2. The CDR3 totals 11 residues. Germline CDR1 MNHEY, CDR2 SVGAGI. The trim removed 5 bases at V and 9 bases at J, leaving 2 bases unmatched. CDR3: CASSNGRAQYF. DNA of the CDR3: TGTGCCAGCAGTAACGGGAGGGCCCAGTACTTC.

This rearrangement joins TRBV4-2 to TRBJ2-1, with TRBD1 matching over 9 bases. CDR1 and CDR2 (germline): LGHNA, YNFKEQ. This CDR3 has 15 residues. V was pared by 4 bases and J by 4 bases, with 5 bases of the junction left unmatched. CDR3 DNA: TGTGCCAGCAGCCGACAGGGGGGCCAGTACAATGAGCAGTTCTTC. Amino acids: CASSRQGGQYNEQFF.